Each of the 9 T cell receptor beta chains below was sequenced from the same sample in a study of CD8+CD57+ T cells in acquired aplastic anemia. CD8+CD57+ cell expansion had been shown by flow cytometry in patients chosen for sequencing. Genomic DNA served as template for TCR beta VDJ and CDR3 profiling. In TCRdb, the reads were re-called with MiXCR into one record per CDR3 protein. The sample consists of 200,000 to 250,000 distinct CDR3 sequences, about 44% of them appearing once. Sequencing was performed on sorted CD4+, CD8+, or CD8+CD57+ T cells (not recorded which) from PBMCs. All receptors come from a human donor with aplastic anemia.

This clonotype was recorded at least ten times. The chain links TRBV19 to TRBJ1-6; 7 nucleotides match TRBD1. Germline lookup yields CDR1 LNHDA and CDR2 SQIVND (reference sequence). This CDR3 has 15 residues. Germline trimming cut 7 bases from V and 3 bases from J; bases unmatched to any gene: 6. The CDR3 reads CASTRDSIYNSPLHF. Written as DNA, the CDR3 is TGTGCCAGTACCCGGGACAGTATCTATAATTCACCCCTCCACTTT.

The chain is built from TRBV6-6 and TRBJ2-7, with D possibly being TRBD1 (5 bases). The CDR3 has 16 residues. V lost 7 bases, J lost 2 bases, and 21 bases lay in between. Germline V gene lookup returns CDR1 MNHNY and CDR2 SVGAGI (reference sequence). The CDR3 region has the DNA TGTGCCAGCAACAGCCCATGGGGCCCACGCCCCTACGAGCAGTACTTC. Translating gives CASNSPWGPRPYEQYF.

This clonotype was seen at least ten times. The chain carries TRBV3-1 and TRBJ2-7, with no clear D. Germline CDR1 reads LGHDT; CDR2 reads YNNKEL (reference sequence). V was clipped by 0 bases and J by 4 bases, with 10 bases between them. This CDR3 contains 14 residues. In DNA form, the CDR3 reads TGTGCCAGCAGCCAAGAACGTTGGGGTTACGAGCAGTACTTC. This codes for CASSQERWGYEQYF.

This clonotype was observed a handful of times. This chain joins TRBV7-9 and TRBJ1-1, with 7 bases that match TRBD1. Germline V CDR1 and CDR2: SEHNR, FQNEAQ (reference sequence). The CDR3 length is 14 residues. With 3 bases clipped from V and 4 bases from J, the junction kept 5 bases outside the gene matches. CDR3 sequence reads: CASSLTGLSTEAFF. The CDR3 coding sequence is TGTGCCAGCAGCTTGACAGGGCTCAGCACTGAAGCTTTCTTT. Drawing the rest from reference TRBV7-9 and TRBJ1-1, the complete variable domain is DTGVSQNPRHKITKRGQNVTFRCDPISEHNRLYWYRQTLGQGPEFLTYFQNEAQLEKSRLLSDRFSAERPKGSFSTLEIQRTEQGDSAMYLCASSLTGLSTEAFFGQGTRLTVV.

By proportion, this clonotype is medium-sized. V gene TRBV20-1 combines with J gene TRBJ2-1; no firm D call. Germline CDR1 DFQATT, CDR2 SNEGSKA (reference sequence). Trimming cost V 0 bases and J 6 bases, with 15 bases left between them. The CDR3 sequence is 15 residues long. CDR3 in amino acids: CSARDLGQDRNEQFF. The CDR3 region has the DNA TGCAGTGCTAGAGATTTGGGTCAGGACCGCAATGAGCAGTTCTTC.

CDR3 bases: TGTGCCAGCAGTCGGGAGGTCGAGACCCAGTACTTC. Protein: CASSREVETQYF. This rearrangement joins TRBV12-3 or TRBV12-4 to TRBJ2-5, with TRBD2 identical over 7 bases. CDR3 length: 12 residues. V shed 5 bases and J 5 bases; nucleotides not matched to a gene: 2.

This chain connects TRBV7-9 to TRBJ2-7; D possibly corresponds to TRBD1 (5 bases). V was trimmed by 2 bases and J by 2 bases, leaving 10 bases between them. Germline V CDR1 and CDR2: SEHNR, FQNEAQ (reference sequence). The CDR3 spans 14 residues. The CDR3: CASSLKAGTYEQYF. The CDR3 DNA is TGTGCCAGCAGCTTAAAGGCAGGGACCTACGAGCAGTACTTC.

In its sample, this clonotype was seen many times. V and J are TRBV19 and TRBJ2-7, with D perhaps matching TRBD2 (5 bases). There are 13 residues in the CDR3. Germline assignment: CDR1 LNHDA and CDR2 SQIVND (reference sequence). Trimming cost V 3 bases and J 3 bases, with 9 bases left between them. The DNA for the CDR3 is TGTGCCAGTAGTATGTACGAGGGCTACGAGCAGTACTTC. Protein product: CASSMYEGYEQYF.

This clonotype occurred many times. The J gene is TRBJ1-1, the V gene TRBV2; tentatively, D is TRBD1 (6 bases). CDR1 and CDR2 from the germline V gene are SNHLY and FYNNEI. Trimming left V 6 bases short and J 6 bases short, with 17 bases between. The length of the CDR3 is 14 residues. The CDR3 sequence is CASREQGGYAEAFF. The CDR3, as DNA: TGTGCCAGCAGGGAACAGGGAGGGTACGCTGAAGCTTTCTTT.